This paragraph reports one T cell receptor (beta chain). The target antigen is unknown. The CDR3 spans 16 residues. CDR1 and CDR2 (germline): SGHVS, FQNEAQ. This sample was included in a study of cytomegalovirus exposure and HLA in healthy donors. For the study at large: Researchers found that approximately 77% of just under 400 genotyped donors fell within the Caucasian-associated ancestry cluster.

Primers for the PCR totalled 60 Vbeta and 13 Jbeta. Only in-frame clones appear in the TCRdb table, and some are missing; sequencing was by immunoSEQ multiplex PCR. The data show tens of thousands of clones, with around 62% seen just once and about 11% held by the top ten. Study-wide findings and caveats: In an earlier analysis, productive rearrangement rates for most beta V segments clustered near 87% or 30%.

This TCR was recovered from a human donor in good health. J is TRBJ2-5 and V is TRBV7-8; tentatively, D is TRBD2 (5 bases). The J call may be wrong; the DNA end is better matched by TRBJ2-7. The material sequenced was PBMCs. The CDR3 region has the DNA TGTGCCAGCAGCTTCTCTCCCCGGGGTAGCTCCTACGAGCAGTACTTC. It codes for CASSFSPRGSSYEQYF.